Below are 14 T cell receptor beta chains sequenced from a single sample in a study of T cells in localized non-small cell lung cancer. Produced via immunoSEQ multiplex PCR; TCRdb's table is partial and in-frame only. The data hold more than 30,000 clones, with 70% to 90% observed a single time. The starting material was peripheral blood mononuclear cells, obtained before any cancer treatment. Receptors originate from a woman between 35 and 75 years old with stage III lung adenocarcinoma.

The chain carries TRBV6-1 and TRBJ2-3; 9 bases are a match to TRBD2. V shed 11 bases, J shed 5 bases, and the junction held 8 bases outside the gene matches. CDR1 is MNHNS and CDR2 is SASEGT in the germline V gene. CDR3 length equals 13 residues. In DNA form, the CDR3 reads TGTGCCTCGGCGGGAGGGCCTGGAGATACGCAGTATTTT. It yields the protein CASAGGPGDTQYF.

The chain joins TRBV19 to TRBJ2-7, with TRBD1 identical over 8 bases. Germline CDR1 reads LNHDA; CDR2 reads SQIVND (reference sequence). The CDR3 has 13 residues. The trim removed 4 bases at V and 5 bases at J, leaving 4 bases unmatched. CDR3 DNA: TGTGCCAGTAGTAAACAGGGGGTCCACGAGCAGTACTTC. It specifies CASSKQGVHEQYF.

This CDR3 reads CSVWNGTQYF. Here the CDR3 DNA reads TGCAGCGTTTGGAACGGAACGCAGTATTTT. J is TRBJ2-3 and V is TRBV29-1; D is unresolved. V gave up 5 bases and J gave up 9 bases, with 9 bases separating them. This CDR3 spans 10 amino acids. In germline, CDR1 is SQVTM, CDR2 ANQGSEA.

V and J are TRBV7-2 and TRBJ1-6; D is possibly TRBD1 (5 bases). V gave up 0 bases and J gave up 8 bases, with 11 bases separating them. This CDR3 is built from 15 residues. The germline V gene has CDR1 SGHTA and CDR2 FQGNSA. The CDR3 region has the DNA TGTGCCAGCAGCTTAGCACCAGGGCCCGATTCACCCCTCCACTTT. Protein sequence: CASSLAPGPDSPLHF.

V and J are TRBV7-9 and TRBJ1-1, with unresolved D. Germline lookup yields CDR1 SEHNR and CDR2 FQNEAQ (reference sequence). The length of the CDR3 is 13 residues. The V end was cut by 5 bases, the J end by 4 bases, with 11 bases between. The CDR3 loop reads CASSPGRATEAFF. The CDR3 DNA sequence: TGTGCCAGCAGCCCGGGAAGGGCCACTGAAGCTTTCTTT.

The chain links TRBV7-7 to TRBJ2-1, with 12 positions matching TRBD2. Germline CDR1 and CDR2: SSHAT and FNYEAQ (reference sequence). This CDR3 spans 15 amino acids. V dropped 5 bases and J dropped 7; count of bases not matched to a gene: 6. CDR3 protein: CASSRRLAGENEQFF. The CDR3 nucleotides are TGTGCCAGCAGCCGAAGACTAGCGGGAGAAAATGAGCAGTTCTTC. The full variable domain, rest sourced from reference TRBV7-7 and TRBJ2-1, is GAGVSQSPRYKVTKRGQDVTLRCDPISSHATLYWYQQALGQGPEFLTYFNYEAQPDKSGLPSDRFSAERPEGSISTLTIQRTEQRDSAMYRCASSRRLAGENEQFFGPGTRLTVL.

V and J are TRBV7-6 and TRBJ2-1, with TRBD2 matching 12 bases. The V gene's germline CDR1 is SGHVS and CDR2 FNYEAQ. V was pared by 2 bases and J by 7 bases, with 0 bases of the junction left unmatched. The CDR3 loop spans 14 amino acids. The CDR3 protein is CASSLTSGGNEQFF. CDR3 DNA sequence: TGTGCCAGCAGCTTAACTAGCGGGGGGAATGAGCAGTTCTTC.

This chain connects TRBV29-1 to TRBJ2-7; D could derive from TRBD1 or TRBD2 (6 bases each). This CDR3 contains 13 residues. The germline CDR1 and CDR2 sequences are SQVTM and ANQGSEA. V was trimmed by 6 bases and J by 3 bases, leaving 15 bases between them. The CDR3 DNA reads TGCAGCGTGGGGGGCGAGGTCTACTACGAGCAGTACTTC. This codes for CSVGGEVYYEQYF.

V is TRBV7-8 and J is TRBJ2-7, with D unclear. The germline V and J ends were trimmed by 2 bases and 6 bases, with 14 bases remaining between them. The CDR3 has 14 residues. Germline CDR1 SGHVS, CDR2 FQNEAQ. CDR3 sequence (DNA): TGTGCCAGCAGCTTACAGGCCGTAGGTCTCGAGCAGTACTTC. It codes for CASSLQAVGLEQYF.

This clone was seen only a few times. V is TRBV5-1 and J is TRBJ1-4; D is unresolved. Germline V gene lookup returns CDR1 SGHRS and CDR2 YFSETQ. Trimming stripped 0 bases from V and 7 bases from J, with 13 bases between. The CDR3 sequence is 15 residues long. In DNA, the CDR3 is TGCGCCAGCAGCTTGGGGCCCAGTGAGGTTGAAAAACTGTTTTTT. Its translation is CASSLGPSEVEKLFF.

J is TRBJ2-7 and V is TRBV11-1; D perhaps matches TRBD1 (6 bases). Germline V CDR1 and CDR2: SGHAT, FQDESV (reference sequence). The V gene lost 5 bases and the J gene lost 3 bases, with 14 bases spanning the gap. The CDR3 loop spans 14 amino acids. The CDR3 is CASSASQGFYEQYF. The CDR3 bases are TGTGCCAGCAGCGCGAGTCAGGGGTTCTACGAGCAGTACTTC.

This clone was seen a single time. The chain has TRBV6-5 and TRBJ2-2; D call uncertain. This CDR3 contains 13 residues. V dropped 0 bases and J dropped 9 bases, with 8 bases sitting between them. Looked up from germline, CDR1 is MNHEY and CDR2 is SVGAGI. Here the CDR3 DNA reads TGTGCCAGCAGTTACTCGTTAACCCGGGAGCTGTTTTTT. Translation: CASSYSLTRELFF.

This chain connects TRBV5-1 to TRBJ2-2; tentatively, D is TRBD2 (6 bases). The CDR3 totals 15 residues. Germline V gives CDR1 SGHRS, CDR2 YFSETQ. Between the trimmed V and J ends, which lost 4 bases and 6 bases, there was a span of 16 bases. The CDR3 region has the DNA TGCGCCAGCAGCCCACTAGCTGGGGCGCCCGGGGAGCTGTTTTTT. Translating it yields CASSPLAGAPGELFF.

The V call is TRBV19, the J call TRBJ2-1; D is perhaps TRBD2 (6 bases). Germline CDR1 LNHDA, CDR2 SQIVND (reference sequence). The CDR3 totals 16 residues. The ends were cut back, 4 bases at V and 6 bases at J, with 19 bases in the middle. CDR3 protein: CASSTSLGRGFNEQFF. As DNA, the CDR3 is TGTGCCAGTAGTACCTCTCTCGGGAGAGGGTTCAATGAGCAGTTCTTC.